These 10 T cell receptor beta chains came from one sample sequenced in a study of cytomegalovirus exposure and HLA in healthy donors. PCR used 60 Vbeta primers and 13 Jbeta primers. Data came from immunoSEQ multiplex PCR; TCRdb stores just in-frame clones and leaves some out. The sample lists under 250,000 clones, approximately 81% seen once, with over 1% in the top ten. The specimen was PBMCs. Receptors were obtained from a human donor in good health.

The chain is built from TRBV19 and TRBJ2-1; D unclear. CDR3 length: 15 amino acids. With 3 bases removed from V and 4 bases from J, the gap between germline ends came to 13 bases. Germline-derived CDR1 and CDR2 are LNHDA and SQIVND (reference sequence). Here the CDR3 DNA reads TGTGCCAGTAGTATTGGGCAGCAAGAATACAATGAGCAGTTCTTC. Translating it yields CASSIGQQEYNEQFF.

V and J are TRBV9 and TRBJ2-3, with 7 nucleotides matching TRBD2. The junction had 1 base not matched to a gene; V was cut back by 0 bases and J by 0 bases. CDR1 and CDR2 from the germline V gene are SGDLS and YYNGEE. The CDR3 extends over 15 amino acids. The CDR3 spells CASSVEGGSTDTQYF. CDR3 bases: TGTGCCAGCAGCGTAGAGGGAGGGAGCACAGATACGCAGTATTTT.

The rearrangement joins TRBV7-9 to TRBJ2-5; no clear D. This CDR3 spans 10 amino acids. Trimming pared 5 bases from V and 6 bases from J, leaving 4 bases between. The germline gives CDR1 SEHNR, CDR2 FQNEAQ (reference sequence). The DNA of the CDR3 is TGTGCCAGCAGCCCAAAGACCCAGTACTTC. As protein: CASSPKTQYF.

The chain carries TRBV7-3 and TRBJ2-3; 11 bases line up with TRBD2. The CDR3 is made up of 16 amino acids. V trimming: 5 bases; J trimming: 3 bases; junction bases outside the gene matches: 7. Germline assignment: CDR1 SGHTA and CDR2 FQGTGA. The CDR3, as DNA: TGTGCCAGCAGCAAACGTAGCGGGAGGGCTACAGATACGCAGTATTTT. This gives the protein CASSKRSGRATDTQYF.

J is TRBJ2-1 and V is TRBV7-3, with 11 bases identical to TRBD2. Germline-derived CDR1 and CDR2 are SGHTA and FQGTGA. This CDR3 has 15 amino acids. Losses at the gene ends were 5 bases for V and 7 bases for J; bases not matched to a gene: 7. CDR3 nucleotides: TGTGCCAGCAGCCACGCACTAGCGGGAGTGAATGAGCAGTTCTTC. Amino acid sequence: CASSHALAGVNEQFF.

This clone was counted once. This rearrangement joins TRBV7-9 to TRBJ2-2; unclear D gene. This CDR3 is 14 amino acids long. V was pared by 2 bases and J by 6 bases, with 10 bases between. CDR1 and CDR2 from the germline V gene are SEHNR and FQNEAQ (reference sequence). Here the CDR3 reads CASSLLRSPGELFF. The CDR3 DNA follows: TGTGCCAGCAGCTTATTACGGTCCCCCGGGGAGCTGTTTTTT.

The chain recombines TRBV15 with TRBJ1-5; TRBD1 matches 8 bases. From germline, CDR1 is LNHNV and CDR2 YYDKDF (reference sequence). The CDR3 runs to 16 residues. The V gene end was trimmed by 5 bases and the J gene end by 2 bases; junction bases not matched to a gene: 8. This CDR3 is CATSGWDRTGNQPQHF. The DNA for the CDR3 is TGTGCCACCAGCGGTTGGGACAGGACAGGCAATCAGCCCCAGCATTTT. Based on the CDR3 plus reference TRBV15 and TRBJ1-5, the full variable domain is DAMVIQNPRYQVTQFGKPVTLSCSQTLNHNVMYWYQQKSSQAPKLLFHYYDKDFNNEADTPDNFQSRRPNTSFCFLDIRSPGLGDTAMYLCATSGWDRTGNQPQHFGDGTRLSIL.

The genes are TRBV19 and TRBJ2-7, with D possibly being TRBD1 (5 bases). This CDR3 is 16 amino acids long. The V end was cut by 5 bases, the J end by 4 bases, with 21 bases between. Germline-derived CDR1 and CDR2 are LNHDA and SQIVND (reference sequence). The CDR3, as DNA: TGTGCCAGTAGTCAGGACATTTTTGAAGAGTCATACGAGCAGTACTTC. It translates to CASSQDIFEESYEQYF. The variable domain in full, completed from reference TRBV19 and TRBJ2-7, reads DGGITQSPKYLFRKEGQNVTLSCEQNLNHDAMYWYRQDPGQGLRLIYYSQIVNDFQKGDIAEGYSVSREKKESFPLTVTSAQKNPTAFYLCASSQDIFEESYEQYFGPGTRLTVT.

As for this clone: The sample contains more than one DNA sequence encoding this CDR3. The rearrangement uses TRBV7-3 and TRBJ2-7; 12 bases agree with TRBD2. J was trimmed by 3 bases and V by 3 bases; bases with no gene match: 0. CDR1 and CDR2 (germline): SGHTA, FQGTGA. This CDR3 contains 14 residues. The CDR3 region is CASSLTSGSYEQYF. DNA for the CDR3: TGTGCCAGCAGCTTGACTAGCGGGAGCTACGAGCAGTACTTC. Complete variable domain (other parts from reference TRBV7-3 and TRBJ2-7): GAGVSQTPSNKVTEKGKYVELRCDPISGHTALYWYRQSLGQGPEFLIYFQGTGAADDSGLPNDRFFAVRPEGSVSTLKIQRTERGDSAVYLCASSLTSGSYEQYFGPGTRLTVT.

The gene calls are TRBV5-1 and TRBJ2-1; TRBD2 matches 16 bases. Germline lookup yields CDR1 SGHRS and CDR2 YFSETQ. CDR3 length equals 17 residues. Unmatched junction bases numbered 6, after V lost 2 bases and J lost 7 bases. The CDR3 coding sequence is TGCGCCAGCAGCTTTGGGGGGACTAGCGGGAGGGCAAATGAGCAGTTCTTC. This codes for CASSFGGTSGRANEQFF.